The 13 T cell receptor beta chains reported below all come from one sample, sequenced in a study of T cell changes during pregnancy in multiple sclerosis. The data were produced by immunoSEQ multiplex PCR, yet TCRdb's version contains in-frame clones alone and is incomplete. The sample lists some 60,000 clones; 90% to 95% were seen once. Here the sequenced sample was peripheral blood, taken after pregnancy. These TCRs come from a female donor with multiple sclerosis, enrolled in a pregnancy study.

This rearrangement joins TRBV25-1 to TRBJ1-1, with D possibly TRBD1 on 5 matching bases. Trimming removed 4 bases from V and 1 base from J, with 10 bases in between. CDR3 length equals 14 residues. Germline V gene sequence: CDR1 MGHDK, CDR2 SYGVNS. The DNA of the CDR3 is TGTGCCAGCAGTGTTACAGGACCGAACACTGAAGCTTTCTTT. This gives the protein CASSVTGPNTEAFF.

The gene calls are TRBV27 and TRBJ2-7; 8 bases fit TRBD2. The germline CDR1 and CDR2 sequences are MNHEY and SMNVEV (reference sequence). This CDR3 is built from 18 residues. V was clipped by 5 bases and J by 6 bases; unmatched bases: 21. In DNA, the CDR3 is TGTGCCAGCAGTCTGATTGCCCAAACTGGGTTTAGCGGGACCGAGCAGTACTTC. This gives the protein CASSLIAQTGFSGTEQYF.

The J gene is TRBJ2-5, the V gene TRBV7-2, with TRBD2 identical over 9 bases. The ends lost 2 bases at V and 4 bases at J; junction bases unmatched: 17. Germline assignment: CDR1 SGHTA and CDR2 FQGNSA. The CDR3 sequence is 19 residues long. Here the CDR3 reads CASSLYGASSGAGGETQYF. The CDR3 bases are TGTGCCAGCAGCTTATATGGAGCGTCTAGCGGGGCCGGGGGAGAGACCCAGTACTTC.

This sequence joins TRBV11-2 and TRBJ2-7; D may be TRBD1 (6 bases). This CDR3 is 14 amino acids long. V shed 3 bases and J shed 0 bases, with 9 bases lying between them. CDR1 is SGHAT, CDR2 FQNNGV, per germline. CDR3 bases: TGTGCCAGCAGCTTTACAGGGAGCTCCTACGAGCAGTACTTC. It specifies CASSFTGSSYEQYF.

This chain uses TRBV11-2 with TRBJ2-1; TRBD2 matches 11 bases. Unmatched junction bases numbered 10, after V lost 5 bases and J lost 4 bases. The CDR3 contains 17 residues. The germline gives CDR1 SGHAT, CDR2 FQNNGV. The CDR3 loop reads CASSPGSGRANYNEQFF. The CDR3 region has the DNA TGTGCCAGCAGCCCGGGTAGCGGGAGGGCCAATTACAATGAGCAGTTCTTC. Full variable domain (remainder filled in from reference TRBV11-2 and TRBJ2-1): EAGVAQSPRYKIIEKRQSVAFWCNPISGHATLYWYQQILGQGPKLLIQFQNNGVVDDSQLPKDRFSAERLKGVDSTLKIQPAKLEDSAVYLCASSPGSGRANYNEQFFGPGTRLTVL.

V and J are TRBV7-9 and TRBJ2-7; weak D call: TRBD1 (6 bases). Germline lookup yields CDR1 SEHNR and CDR2 FQNEAQ (reference sequence). This CDR3 region has 12 residues. With 5 bases removed from V and 4 bases from J, the gap between germline ends came to 9 bases. The CDR3 nucleotides read TGTGCCAGCAGCCTGGGGGCGTACGAGCAGTACTTC. This gives the protein CASSLGAYEQYF.

The chain uses TRBV7-2 and TRBJ2-7; D gene uncertain. CDR3 size: 12 residues. In germline, CDR1 is SGHTA, CDR2 FQGNSA. V lost 4 bases and J 2 bases, leaving 6 bases between the germline ends. The CDR3 region is CASSSYTYEQYF. The CDR3 nucleotides are TGTGCCAGCAGCTCATACACCTACGAGCAGTACTTC.

Note on this clone: A junction end diverges from the germline sequence, so it may reflect a read error. The chain couples TRBV10-3 to TRBJ2-2; weak D call: TRBD1 (6 bases). The CDR3 consists of 17 residues. Germline loops: CDR1 ENHRY, CDR2 SYGVKD. The CDR3 loop is CAISEPPTGRNIGELFF. The DNA of the CDR3 is TGTGCCATCAGTGAGCCCCCCACAGGGCGGAACATCGGGGAGCTGTTTTTT.

This chain connects TRBV19 to TRBJ2-3; 7 nucleotides align to TRBD2. V shed 6 bases and J 2 bases; nucleotides not matched to a gene: 11. CDR3 length: 16 amino acids. Germline CDR1 and CDR2: LNHDA and SQIVND (reference sequence). CDR3 sequence reads: CASSPIAGGITDTQYF. CDR3 sequence (DNA): TGTGCCAGTAGCCCGATAGCGGGCGGGATCACAGATACGCAGTATTTT.

The chain employs TRBV6-4 and TRBJ2-1; the match to TRBD2 covers 12 bases. Germline assignment: CDR1 MRHNA and CDR2 SNTAGT. The J segment lost 10 bases and the V segment lost 3 bases, leaving 7 bases of the junction unmatched. CDR3 length: 15 amino acids. CDR3 coding DNA: TGTGCCAGCAGTGAGTCTAGCGGGAGGGAAACCGAGCAGTTCTTC. Translation: CASSESSGRETEQFF.

The J gene is TRBJ2-7, the V gene TRBV4-3, with a weak D call TRBD2 (6 bases). Germline V gene lookup returns CDR1 LGHNA and CDR2 YSLEER. Between the trimmed V and J ends, which lost 0 bases and 0 bases, there was a span of 15 bases. The CDR3 totals 17 residues. The CDR3 sequence is CASSQEIARGDSYEQYF. The CDR3 DNA reads TGCGCCAGCAGCCAAGAGATTGCGCGGGGCGACTCCTACGAGCAGTACTTC.

This chain connects TRBV7-2 to TRBJ2-7, with D hard to call. This CDR3 region has 16 residues. Trimming removed 4 bases from V and 1 base from J, with 17 bases in between. The germline CDR1 and CDR2 sequences are SGHTA and FQGNSA. The CDR3 here is CASSSFESSFSYEQYF. The CDR3 nucleotides read TGTGCCAGCAGCTCGTTCGAGTCCTCATTTTCCTACGAGCAGTACTTC.

This chain connects TRBV4-3 to TRBJ2-3; 7 bases are shared with TRBD1. CDR1 is LGHNA, CDR2 YSLEER, per germline. With V trimmed by 0 bases and J by 1 base, 7 bases remained unmatched. The CDR3 has 17 amino acids. CDR3 amino acids: CASSQDLGGSGTDTQYF. The CDR3 nucleotides read TGCGCCAGCAGCCAAGATTTAGGGGGCTCGGGCACAGATACGCAGTATTTT.